The 20 T cell receptor beta chains in this list originate from one sample, sequenced in a study of post-analysis software for immune sequencing data. Their antigen targets remain unknown. Unique molecular identifiers had been added to the TCR beta cDNA libraries. TCRdb re-called the PCR reads through MiXCR, storing one row per CDR3 protein. The top ten clones hold roughly 3.4% of a sample with around 200,000 distinct CDR3 sequences, approximately 30% of them seen once. Study outcomes and limitations: In patients, TRBV5-6, TRBV5-1 and TRBV20-1 belonged to five or six TRBV segments found more frequently than in controls.

Sequenced sample: blood. Receptors originate from a girl under 18 with multiple sclerosis.

This clonotype was seen more than once but under ten times. The chain employs TRBV4-1 and TRBJ2-7; D remains ambiguous. Trimming took off 1 base at V and 4 bases at J, with 20 bases between the two ends. The CDR3 length is 17 residues. CDR1 and CDR2 from the germline V gene are MGHRA and YSYEKL. The CDR3 is CASSQGARGESIYEQYF. The CDR3, as DNA: TGCGCCAGCAGCCAAGGGGCCCGAGGAGAGAGTATTTACGAGCAGTACTTC.

About this clonotype: A much larger clone lies one base from this, so it may be a read error. The DNA for the CDR3 is TGTGCCGGCAGCTTGGGGACTAGCGGGGGGGTCGGGCAGTACTTC. This encodes CAGSLGTSGGVGQYF. V usage is TRBV7-2 and J usage is TRBJ2-4; TRBD2 aligns across 16 bases. Germline V gene data show CDR1 as SGHTA and CDR2 as FQGNSA. The CDR3 sequence is 15 residues long.

This chain joins TRBV7-6 and TRBJ2-7; D perhaps matches TRBD1 (6 bases). The ends were cut back, 5 bases at V and 4 bases at J, with 15 bases in the middle. The CDR3 is 14 residues long. The germline V gene encodes CDR1 SGHVS and CDR2 FNYEAQ. In nucleotides, the CDR3 is TGTGCCAGCAGCCAAGCCCAGGGGCAGTACGAGCAGTACTTC. Amino acids: CASSQAQGQYEQYF. Looking up the rest from reference TRBV7-6 and TRBJ2-7 gives the full variable domain: GAGVSQSPRYKVTKRGQDVALRCDPISGHVSLYWYRQALGQGPEFLTYFNYEAQQDKSGLPNDRFSAERPEGSISTLTIQRTEQRDSAMYRCASSQAQGQYEQYFGPGTRLTVT.

This clonotype was seen repeatedly, ten times or more. This chain uses TRBV12-3 or TRBV12-4 with TRBJ1-1; D unresolved. Between the trimmed V and J ends, which lost 3 bases and 1 base, there was a span of 6 bases. The CDR3 extends over 13 amino acids. The CDR3 DNA reads as TGTGCCAGCAGTTTCATACAGAACACTGAAGCTTTCTTT. This codes for CASSFIQNTEAFF.

V and J are TRBV5-1 and TRBJ2-3, with a possible D match to TRBD1 (6 bases). V was cut by 6 bases and J by 0 bases, with 14 bases left in between. CDR3 length: 15 amino acids. CDR1 SGHRS and CDR2 YFSETQ come from the germline V gene. For the CDR3, the DNA is TGCGCCAGCACCCGGGGACACTCTAGCACAGATACGCAGTATTTT. This codes for CASTRGHSSTDTQYF.

This clonotype was seen only a few times. The chain uses TRBV20-1 and TRBJ1-1; D possibly corresponds to TRBD1 (5 bases). V lost 3 bases, J lost 1 base, and 15 bases lay in between. Germline V lookup: CDR1 DFQATT, CDR2 SNEGSKA (reference sequence). The CDR3 length is 15 residues. In DNA form, the CDR3 reads TGCAGTGCTAGGGGGGGGACGGGAGAGAACACTGAAGCTTTCTTT. Translated, it gives CSARGGTGENTEAFF.

To note about this clonotype: One base away lies a much larger clone, so this may be a sequencing read error. This sequence joins TRBV15 and TRBJ2-4, with 10 nucleotides matching TRBD2. Germline V gene data show CDR1 as LNHNV and CDR2 as YYDKDF (reference sequence). This CDR3 comprises 17 residues. The trim removed 1 base at V and 13 bases at J, leaving 16 bases unmatched. Written as DNA, the CDR3 is TGTGCCACCAGCAGAGTGTGGCTAGCGGGAGTCACGAACGTGCAGTACTTC. This translates into CATSRVWLAGVTNVQYF. Together with reference TRBV15 and TRBJ2-4, the CDR3 gives the full variable domain: DAMVIQNPRYQVTQFGKPVTLSCSQTLNHNVMYWYQQKSSQAPKLLFHYYDKDFNNEADTPDNFQSRRPNTSFCFLDIRSPGLGDTAMYLCATSRVWLAGVTNVQYFGAGTRLSVL.

To note about this clonotype: Being one base from a much bigger clone, this may be a read error. The rearrangement links TRBV29-1 to TRBJ2-7; a possible D gene is TRBD1 (6 bases). The V gene's germline CDR1 is SQVTM and CDR2 ANQGSEA. The CDR3 has 12 amino acids. The CDR3 loop is CGVEQGSYEQYF. DNA of the CDR3: TGCGGCGTTGAACAGGGCTCCTACGAGCAGTACTTC.

This clonotype was recorded once. A much larger clone differs from this one at a single base, so this may be a read error. This CDR3 reads CASSLLAGYPYEQYF. The CDR3 DNA is TGTGCCAGCAGCTTACTAGCGGGTTACCCCTACGAGCAGTACTTC. This chain uses TRBV7-9 with TRBJ2-7; 8 nucleotides line up with TRBD2. V dropped 2 bases and J dropped 2; count of bases not matched to a gene: 5. From germline, CDR1 is SEHNR and CDR2 FQNEAQ (reference sequence). The length of the CDR3 is 15 residues.

This clonotype has at least ten counts. V usage is TRBV29-1 and J usage is TRBJ2-1; D possibly corresponds to TRBD2 (5 bases). Between the trimmed V and J ends, which lost 5 bases and 2 bases, there was a span of 7 bases. Germline V gene lookup returns CDR1 SQVTM and CDR2 ANQGSEA. The CDR3 sequence is 12 residues long. This chain's CDR3 is CSVPGTYNEQFF. In nucleotides, the CDR3 is TGCAGCGTTCCCGGGACCTACAATGAGCAGTTCTTC.

V usage is TRBV5-1 and J usage is TRBJ2-7, with D unclear. This CDR3 region has 14 residues. Trimming stripped 3 bases from V and 2 bases from J, with 12 bases between. The germline V gene encodes CDR1 SGHRS and CDR2 YFSETQ. The CDR3 here is CASSSIGSTYEQYF. DNA for the CDR3: TGCGCCAGCAGCTCTATAGGGTCTACCTACGAGCAGTACTTC.

In the case of this clonotype: This may stem from a read error, because a much larger clone lies one nucleotide away. The chain has TRBV3-1 and TRBJ2-1; D is unresolved. Trimming left V 4 bases short and J 13 bases short, with 17 bases between. CDR1 is LGHDT and CDR2 is YNNKEL in the germline V gene (reference sequence). This CDR3 is built from 13 residues. The CDR3 bases are TGTGCCAGCAGCCCAGGTCCAGAAGAGACCCAGTTCTTC. Its protein is CASSPGPEETQFF.

There are a few counts of this clonotype. V usage is TRBV14 and J usage is TRBJ2-1; maybe TRBD2 (5 bases). Germline values: CDR1 SGHDN, CDR2 FVKESK. Trimming stripped 3 bases from V and 4 bases from J, with 13 bases between. The CDR3 is made up of 15 amino acids. CDR3 residues: CASSQLTSIYNEQFF. CDR3 nucleotides: TGTGCCAGCAGCCAGCTCACTAGTATATACAATGAGCAGTTCTTC. The whole variable domain, filled in from reference TRBV14 and TRBJ2-1, reads EAGVTQFPSHSVIEKGQTVTLRCDPISGHDNLYWYRRVMGKEIKFLLHFVKESKQDESGMPNNRFLAERTGGTYSTLKVQPAELEDSGVYFCASSQLTSIYNEQFFGPGTRLTVL.

J is TRBJ1-2 and V is TRBV6-6, with D possibly being TRBD1 (6 bases). Germline V gene data show CDR1 as MNHNY and CDR2 as SVGAGI (reference sequence). This CDR3 is built from 15 residues. V lost 7 bases, J lost 0 bases, and 15 bases lay in between. CDR3 residues: CASNNRVSANYGYTF. DNA for the CDR3: TGTGCCAGCAATAACAGGGTATCCGCTAACTATGGCTACACCTTC.

This clonotype was seen only a few times. The V call is TRBV7-9, the J call TRBJ2-3; 8 bases match TRBD2. V shed 3 bases, J shed 5 bases, and the junction held 4 bases outside the gene matches. This CDR3 region has 14 residues. CDR1 is SEHNR and CDR2 is FQNEAQ in the germline V gene (reference sequence). The CDR3 DNA reads TGTGCCAGCAGCTTCGGGGGGGCGGTAGATACGCAGTATTTT. It encodes CASSFGGAVDTQYF.

This sequence joins TRBV7-2 and TRBJ2-3; a possible D gene is TRBD1 (6 bases). V was cut by 0 bases and J by 4 bases, with 11 bases left in between. The CDR3 sequence is 15 residues long. Germline CDR1 reads SGHTA; CDR2 reads FQGNSA. CDR3 DNA: TGTGCCAGCAGCTTAGCGGGGGCGCGGGCAGATACGCAGTATTTT. Translated: CASSLAGARADTQYF. Full variable domain (outside the CDR3, taken from reference TRBV7-2 and TRBJ2-3): GAGVSQSPSNKVTEKGKDVELRCDPISGHTALYWYRQSLGQGLEFLIYFQGNSAPDKSGLPSDRFSAERTGGSVSTLTIQRTQQEDSAVYLCASSLAGARADTQYFGPGTRLTVL.

To note about this clonotype: A much larger clone differs from this one at a single base, so this may be a read error. The V and J genes are TRBV5-1 and TRBJ2-1; D call uncertain. This CDR3 is 15 amino acids long. The V gene lost 0 bases and the J gene lost 7 bases, with 14 bases spanning the gap. The germline V gene encodes CDR1 SGHRS and CDR2 YFSETQ. The CDR3 spells CASSLAPPSRNEQFF. CDR3 bases: TGCGCCAGCAGCTTGGCCCCTCCCTCCAGGAATGAGCAGTTCTTC.

J is TRBJ2-3 and V is TRBV7-2, with a tentative D call TRBD1 (6 bases). Per germline, CDR1 SGHTA and CDR2 FQGNSA. V was cut by 4 bases and J by 1 base, with 12 bases left in between. The CDR3 has 15 residues. The CDR3 protein is CASSSRGKGTDTQYF. CDR3 in DNA: TGTGCCAGCAGCTCCAGGGGTAAGGGCACAGATACGCAGTATTTT.

The chain's CDR3 is CASSLIPTVSSSYEQYF. The CDR3 DNA follows: TGCGCCAGCAGCTTAATTCCGACAGTATCGAGCTCCTACGAGCAGTACTTC. The chain links TRBV5-1 to TRBJ2-7; tentatively, D is TRBD1 (5 bases). Germline V CDR1 and CDR2: SGHRS, YFSETQ. Trimming removed 2 bases from V and 0 bases from J, with 18 bases in between. This CDR3 contains 17 residues.

This clonotype has just a few counts. The V call is TRBV7-3, the J call TRBJ1-1; 8 bases agree with TRBD1. Trimming removed 4 bases from V and 4 bases from J; junction bases left unmatched: 5. This CDR3 contains 14 residues. From germline, CDR1 is SGHTA and CDR2 FQGTGA. CDR3 protein: CASSSTGGPTEAFF. Here the CDR3 DNA reads TGTGCCAGCAGCTCAACAGGGGGTCCCACTGAAGCTTTCTTT.